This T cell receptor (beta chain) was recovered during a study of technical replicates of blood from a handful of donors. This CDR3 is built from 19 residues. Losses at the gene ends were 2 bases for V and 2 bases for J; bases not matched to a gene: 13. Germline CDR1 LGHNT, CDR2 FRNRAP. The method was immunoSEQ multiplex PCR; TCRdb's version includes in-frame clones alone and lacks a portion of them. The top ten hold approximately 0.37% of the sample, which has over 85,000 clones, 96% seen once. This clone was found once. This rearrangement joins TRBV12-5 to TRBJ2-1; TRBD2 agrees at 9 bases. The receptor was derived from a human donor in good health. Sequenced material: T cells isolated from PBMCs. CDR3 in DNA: TGTGCTAGTGGTTTGCGACCGTTACTAGCGGGCCAGGCCTACAATGAGCAGTTCTTC. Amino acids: CASGLRPLLAGQAYNEQFF.